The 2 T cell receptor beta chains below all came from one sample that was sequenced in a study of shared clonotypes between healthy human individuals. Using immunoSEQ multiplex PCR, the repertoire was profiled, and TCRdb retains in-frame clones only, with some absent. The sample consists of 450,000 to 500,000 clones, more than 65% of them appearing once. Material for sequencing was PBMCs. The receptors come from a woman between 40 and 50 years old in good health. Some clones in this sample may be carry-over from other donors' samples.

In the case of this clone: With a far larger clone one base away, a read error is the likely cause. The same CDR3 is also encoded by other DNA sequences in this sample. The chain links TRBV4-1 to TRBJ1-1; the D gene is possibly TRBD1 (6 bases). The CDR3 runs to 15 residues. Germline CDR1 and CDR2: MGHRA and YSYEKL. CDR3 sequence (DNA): TGCGCTAGCAGCCAAGAAGGGCTGAGGGGGACTGAAGCTTTCTTT. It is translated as CASSQEGLRGTEAFF.

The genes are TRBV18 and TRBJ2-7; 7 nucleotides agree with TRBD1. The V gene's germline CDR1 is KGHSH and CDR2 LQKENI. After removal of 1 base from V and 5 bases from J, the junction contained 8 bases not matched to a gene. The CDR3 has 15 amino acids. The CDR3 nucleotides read TGTGCCAGCTCACCACTGTGGACAGGATCTAACGAGCAGTACTTC. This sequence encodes CASSPLWTGSNEQYF.